The subject of this entry is one T cell receptor beta chain. The protocol was immunoSEQ multiplex PCR, while the TCRdb copy is restricted to in-frame clones and leaves out a portion. The sample records 13,000 to 15,000 clones, 72% being singletons. The record originates from a study of T cells after somatic rescue of genetic block. From germline, CDR1 is LNHNV and CDR2 YYDKDF (reference sequence). The length of the CDR3 is 13 residues. Trimming removed 3 bases from V and 1 base from J, with 6 bases in between. This receptor was obtained from a boy between 10 and 17 years old. Sequenced material: peripheral blood mononuclear cells (PBMCs). The V and J genes are TRBV15 and TRBJ1-2; D unclear. The CDR3 nucleotides are TGTGCCACCAGCAGGGACCATAACTATGGCTACACCTTC. This sequence encodes CATSRDHNYGYTF.